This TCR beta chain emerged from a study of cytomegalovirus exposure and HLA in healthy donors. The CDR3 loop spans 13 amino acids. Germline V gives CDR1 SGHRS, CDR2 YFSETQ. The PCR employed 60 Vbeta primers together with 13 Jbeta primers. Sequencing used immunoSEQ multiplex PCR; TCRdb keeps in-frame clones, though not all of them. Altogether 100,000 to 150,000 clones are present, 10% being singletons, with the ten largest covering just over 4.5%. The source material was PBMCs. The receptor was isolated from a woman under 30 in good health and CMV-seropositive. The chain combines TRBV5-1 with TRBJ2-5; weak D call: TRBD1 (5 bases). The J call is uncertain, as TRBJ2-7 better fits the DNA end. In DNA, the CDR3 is TGCGCCAGCAGGGACACCTTCACCTACGAGCAGTACTTC. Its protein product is CASRDTFTYEQYF.